A single sample is the source of the 31 T cell receptor beta chains below, sequenced in a study of T cells in Graves' hyperthyroidism and ophthalmopathy. What was amplified from RNA transcripts were TCR beta CDR3 regions. With the HTBI primer set, the TCR CDR3 went through a first round of RT-PCR. TCRdb re-called the multiplex PCR reads through MiXCR, storing one row per CDR3 protein. The data show around 340,000 distinct CDR3 sequences, about 15% seen once. The sample taken for sequencing was blood. All receptors come from a woman aged 25 to 39 with Graves' hyperthyroidism.

This chain uses TRBV3-1 with TRBJ2-5, with TRBD1 as a possible D gene (6 bases). Trimming removed 5 bases at V and 5 bases at J, with 9 bases between. Germline V gives CDR1 LGHDT, CDR2 YNNKEL (reference sequence). The CDR3 length is 12 residues. The CDR3 bases are TGTGCCAGCAGCGACAGGTTGGAGACCCAGTACTTC. The encoded protein is CASSDRLETQYF.

This clonotype has a handful of counts. The CDR3 DNA sequence: TGTGCCAGCAGCCAAGATAATGGGGGGCTGAACACCGGGGAGCTGTTTTTT. Amino acids: CASSQDNGGLNTGELFF. The chain is built from TRBV4-2 and TRBJ2-2; D possibly uses TRBD1 or TRBD2 (6 bases each). Looked up from germline, CDR1 is LGHNA and CDR2 is YNFKEQ. V was clipped by 0 bases and J by 1 base, with 12 bases between them. The CDR3 covers 17 residues.

In its sample, this clonotype was seen a few times. This rearrangement joins TRBV5-5 to TRBJ1-6, with TRBD1 identical over 7 bases. CDR1 is SGHKS and CDR2 is YYEKEE in the germline V gene (reference sequence). V lost 4 bases to trimming and J lost 8 bases; unmatched junction nucleotides: 12. CDR3 length: 16 residues. The CDR3 DNA is TGTGCCAGCAGCACCGGACAGGCCCTTTCGCATTCACCCCTCCACTTT. It is translated as CASSTGQALSHSPLHF. Supplemented by reference TRBV5-5 and TRBJ1-6, the full variable domain reads DAGVTQSPTHLIKTRGQQVTLRCSPISGHKSVSWYQQVLGQGPQFIFQYYEKEERGRGNFPDRFSARQFPNYSSELNVNALLLGDSALYLCASSTGQALSHSPLHFGNGTRLTVT.

The chain recombines TRBV30 with TRBJ2-7, with 8 nucleotides matching TRBD2. The CDR3 totals 16 residues. Trimming cost V 1 base and J 7 bases; bases outside gene matches: 15. Germline CDR1 is GTSNPN and CDR2 is SVGIG (reference sequence). CDR3 sequence reads: CAWSALLTGGPREQYF. Here the CDR3 DNA reads TGTGCCTGGAGTGCCCTCCTAACGGGAGGGCCACGGGAGCAGTACTTC.

This clonotype was counted a single time. The J gene is TRBJ2-2, the V gene TRBV13; 12 bases fit TRBD1. The germline gives CDR1 PRHDT, CDR2 FYEKMQ (reference sequence). The junction had 4 bases not matched to a gene; V was cut back by 5 bases and J by 0 bases. The CDR3 is made up of 17 amino acids. The CDR3 sequence: CASSKGTGGANTGELFF. The CDR3 region has the DNA TGTGCCAGCAGCAAAGGGACAGGGGGCGCGAACACCGGGGAGCTGTTTTTT. Looking up the rest from reference TRBV13 and TRBJ2-2 gives the full variable domain: AAGVIQSPRHLIKEKRETATLKCYPIPRHDTVYWYQQGPGQDPQFLISFYEKMQSDKGSIPDRFSAQQFSDYHSELNMSSLELGDSALYFCASSKGTGGANTGELFFGEGSRLTVL.

The rearrangement uses TRBV20-1 and TRBJ2-4, with D possibly matching TRBD1 (5 bases). Per germline, CDR1 DFQATT and CDR2 SNEGSKA (reference sequence). V was cut by 5 bases and J by 2 bases, with 13 bases left in between. The CDR3 runs to 14 residues. CDR3 sequence (DNA): TGCAGTGCTCCCAATGCAGGGACCAAAAACATTCAGTACTTC. Translating gives CSAPNAGTKNIQYF.

This clonotype was seen ten or more times. The chain has TRBV12-3 or TRBV12-4 and TRBJ1-1; D not certain. This CDR3 region has 14 residues. Between the trimmed V and J ends, which lost 3 bases and 3 bases, there was a span of 11 bases. The CDR3: CASSFVYRDTEAFF. CDR3 bases: TGTGCCAGCAGTTTCGTGTATAGGGACACTGAAGCTTTCTTT.

The rearrangement links TRBV5-1 to TRBJ1-2; D is possibly TRBD1 (6 bases). The CDR3 has 12 residues. Between the trimmed V and J ends, which lost 3 bases and 8 bases, there was a span of 11 bases. The V gene's germline CDR1 is SGHRS and CDR2 YFSETQ. The CDR3 DNA reads TGCGCCAGCAGCTACAACAGGGAAGGCTACACCTTC. Protein: CASSYNREGYTF.

This clonotype turned up a few times. The chain is built from TRBV2 and TRBJ2-7; 8 bases fit TRBD1. The J segment lost 4 bases and the V segment lost 5 bases, leaving 7 bases of the junction unmatched. From germline, CDR1 is SNHLY and CDR2 FYNNEI. The CDR3 runs 14 residues. The CDR3 bases are TGTGCCAGCAGTCCTCCGGACAGGGAATACGAGCAGTACTTC. Translated: CASSPPDREYEQYF. Variable domain in full (rest from reference TRBV2 and TRBJ2-7): EPEVTQTPSHQVTQMGQEVILRCVPISNHLYFYWYRQILGQKVEFLVSFYNNEISEKSEIFDDQFSVERPDGSNFTLKIRSTKLEDSAMYFCASSPPDREYEQYFGPGTRLTVT.

The genes are TRBV28 and TRBJ1-5; D is unresolved. The germline gives CDR1 MDHEN, CDR2 SYDVKM. CDR3 size: 14 residues. Trimming stripped 11 bases from V and 4 bases from J, with 18 bases between. This CDR3 reads CAGNSGSTNQPQHF. The CDR3 bases are TGTGCCGGAAATTCTGGGAGTACAAATCAGCCCCAGCATTTT.

This clonotype was observed at least ten times. The V and J genes are TRBV24-1 and TRBJ2-5, with a tentative D call TRBD2 (5 bases). The CDR3 runs 16 residues. The V gene lost 1 base and the J gene lost 0 bases, with 11 bases spanning the gap. From germline, CDR1 is KGHDR and CDR2 SFDVKD. The chain's CDR3 is CATSDFSREYQETQYF. For the CDR3, the DNA is TGTGCCACCAGTGATTTCAGTAGGGAGTACCAAGAGACCCAGTACTTC.

This clonotype has more than one count but fewer than ten. This chain connects TRBV7-2 to TRBJ1-6; no firm D call. This CDR3 has 14 amino acids. Germline V gene sequence: CDR1 SGHTA, CDR2 FQGNSA. Trimming took 1 base from V and 7 from J, leaving 8 bases between them. CDR3: CASSLGVPNSPLHF. CDR3 DNA: TGTGCCAGCAGCTTAGGTGTTCCGAATTCACCCCTCCACTTT.

This clonotype has at least ten counts. The rearrangement joins TRBV7-3 to TRBJ2-1, with D tentatively TRBD2 (6 bases). The CDR3 has 16 amino acids. V lost 3 bases and J 6 bases, leaving 18 bases between the germline ends. Germline values: CDR1 SGHTA, CDR2 FQGTGA. The CDR3: CASSFSLGGTTNEQFF. In DNA, the CDR3 is TGTGCCAGCAGCTTCTCTCTCGGGGGAACCACCAATGAGCAGTTCTTC. Variable domain in full (rest from reference TRBV7-3 and TRBJ2-1): GAGVSQTPSNKVTEKGKYVELRCDPISGHTALYWYRQSLGQGPEFLIYFQGTGAADDSGLPNDRFFAVRPEGSVSTLKIQRTERGDSAVYLCASSFSLGGTTNEQFFGPGTRLTVL.

Comment on this clonotype: A much larger clone differs from this one at a single base, so this may be a read error. This chain links TRBV28 with TRBJ2-6; 7 bases are a match to TRBD2. Germline V CDR1 and CDR2: MDHEN, SYDVKM. Unmatched junction bases numbered 5, after V lost 5 bases and J lost 10 bases. The CDR3 length is 13 residues. The CDR3 DNA reads as TGTGCCAGCAGTATAGCGGGCCCAAACGTCCTGACTTTC. Its translation is CASSIAGPNVLTF.

This clonotype came up a few times. This chain uses TRBV19 with TRBJ2-2; D uncertain. Germline V gene lookup returns CDR1 LNHDA and CDR2 SQIVND (reference sequence). The CDR3 sequence is 12 residues long. Trimming removed 3 bases from V and 6 bases from J, with 5 bases in between. CDR3 nucleotides: TGTGCCAGTAGTATTATACCCGGGGAGCTGTTTTTT. Protein sequence: CASSIIPGELFF.

The V call is TRBV20-1, the J call TRBJ2-3, with 8 bases aligning to TRBD2. The CDR3 runs 16 residues. Trimming removed 3 bases from V and 0 bases from J; junction bases left unmatched: 8. The germline CDR1 and CDR2 sequences are DFQATT and SNEGSKA (reference sequence). CDR3 sequence (DNA): TGCAGTGCTAGTACTAGCGGAGTAACTAGCACAGATACGCAGTATTTT. Its translation is CSASTSGVTSTDTQYF.

This clonotype has only a few counts. The chain uses TRBV29-1 and TRBJ2-3; D not resolved. The germline CDR1 and CDR2 sequences are SQVTM and ANQGSEA. The V and J ends lost 7 bases and 4 bases respectively, with 15 bases between them. This CDR3 is 13 amino acids long. The CDR3 DNA is TGCAGCGCCCCCCTTGAGGCCGCAGATACGCAGTATTTT. It yields the protein CSAPLEAADTQYF.

The chain couples TRBV10-3 to TRBJ2-3, with 8 bases lining up with TRBD2. The CDR3 runs to 17 residues. V was pared by 4 bases and J by 0 bases, with 9 bases of the junction left unmatched. CDR1 and CDR2 (germline): ENHRY, SYGVKD. The CDR3: CAISGGTSGKSTDTQYF. The CDR3 nucleotides are TGTGCCATCAGTGGGGGTACTAGCGGTAAGAGCACAGATACGCAGTATTTT.

This clonotype turned up a few times. The chain has TRBV4-2 and TRBJ2-3, with D possibly being TRBD2 (5 bases). The CDR3 extends over 14 amino acids. The V end was cut by 7 bases, the J end by 2 bases, with 13 bases between. The V gene's germline CDR1 is LGHNA and CDR2 YNFKEQ. The CDR3 here is CASTPGETTDTQYF. In DNA form, the CDR3 reads TGTGCCAGCACCCCCGGGGAGACCACAGATACGCAGTATTTT.

This clonotype was counted only a few times. The V and J genes are TRBV3-1 and TRBJ2-2; maybe TRBD2 (6 bases). The CDR3 loop spans 14 amino acids. Trimming pared 4 bases from V and 4 bases from J, leaving 10 bases between. In germline, CDR1 is LGHDT, CDR2 YNNKEL (reference sequence). As DNA, the CDR3 is TGTGCCAGCAGCCCGTCGGGAGCCACCGGGGAGCTGTTTTTT. Its protein is CASSPSGATGELFF.

This clonotype was seen many times. The rearrangement uses TRBV6-1 and TRBJ2-2; TRBD2 aligns across 14 bases. Trimming took 3 bases from V and 7 from J; bases not matched to a gene: 7. In germline, CDR1 is MNHNS, CDR2 SASEGT. The CDR3 has 17 amino acids. CDR3 coding DNA: TGTGCCAGCAGTGACGAGGGACTAGCGGGAGCGGGCGGGGAGCTGTTTTTT. This sequence encodes CASSDEGLAGAGGELFF.

The rearrangement links TRBV27 to TRBJ2-1, with D perhaps matching TRBD1 (5 bases). This CDR3 is built from 14 residues. V lost 2 bases and J lost 10, with 15 bases in between. Germline values: CDR1 MNHEY, CDR2 SMNVEV (reference sequence). This CDR3 reads CASSLQGGALEQFF. The CDR3 nucleotides read TGTGCCAGCAGTTTACAAGGTGGGGCCCTCGAGCAGTTCTTC.

This clonotype came up many times. This chain uses TRBV2 with TRBJ1-2; D unclear. The CDR3 consists of 13 residues. Germline CDR1 and CDR2: SNHLY and FYNNEI. Trimming pared 2 bases from V and 4 bases from J, leaving 8 bases between. This CDR3 is CASSEKGGYGYTF. The CDR3 nucleotides are TGTGCCAGCAGTGAAAAGGGAGGCTATGGCTACACCTTC.

This chain connects TRBV11-1 to TRBJ2-2, with D unclear. The CDR3 totals 14 residues. Per the germline V gene, CDR1 is SGHAT and CDR2 is FQDESV (reference sequence). V dropped 8 bases and J dropped 1 base, with 11 bases sitting between them. CDR3 sequence: CASQAHQNTGELFF. For the CDR3, the DNA is TGTGCCAGCCAGGCTCACCAGAACACCGGGGAGCTGTTTTTT.

This clonotype has at least ten counts. V and J are TRBV24-1 and TRBJ2-1; D unresolved. V lost 0 bases and J lost 5, with 4 bases in between. Germline CDR1 is KGHDR and CDR2 is SFDVKD. The CDR3 consists of 13 residues. The CDR3 DNA reads as TGTGCCACCAGTGATTTGACCCACAATGAGCAGTTCTTC. The encoded protein is CATSDLTHNEQFF.

This clonotype was detected ten times or more. This rearrangement joins TRBV11-2 to TRBJ2-3; TRBD2 agrees at 7 bases. Germline assignment: CDR1 SGHAT and CDR2 FQNNGV. This CDR3 spans 16 amino acids. V shed 5 bases and J 4 bases; nucleotides not matched to a gene: 12. The CDR3 DNA is TGTGCCAGCAGCCCAAGGGGAGGGAAGGTGTCAGATACGCAGTATTTT. It codes for CASSPRGGKVSDTQYF.

This clonotype was seen a handful of times. V is TRBV3-1 and J is TRBJ2-7; D is unresolved. CDR3 length: 14 amino acids. Per germline, CDR1 LGHDT and CDR2 YNNKEL (reference sequence). The V end lost 1 base, the J end lost 2 bases, and 9 bases lay between the germline ends. CDR3 DNA: TGTGCCAGCAGCCAAGGCTCTGAGGCCTACGAGCAGTACTTC. Protein sequence: CASSQGSEAYEQYF.

This clonotype was seen at least ten times. V is TRBV28 and J is TRBJ1-2, with TRBD1 as a possible D gene (5 bases). This CDR3 has 13 amino acids. Germline CDR1 MDHEN, CDR2 SYDVKM. In DNA, the CDR3 is TGTGCGATTTTTCGAGGGGACGACTATGGCTACACCTTC. Translating gives CAIFRGDDYGYTF.

This clonotype appeared a few times. V is TRBV2 and J is TRBJ2-6; D remains unclear. This CDR3 contains 15 residues. Germline assignment: CDR1 SNHLY and CDR2 FYNNEI. Trimming pared 1 base from V and 0 bases from J, leaving 4 bases between. DNA for the CDR3: TGTGCCAGCAGTGAAGTTTTCTCTGGGGCCAACGTCCTGACTTTC. Amino acids: CASSEVFSGANVLTF. Variable domain in full (rest from reference TRBV2 and TRBJ2-6): EPEVTQTPSHQVTQMGQEVILRCVPISNHLYFYWYRQILGQKVEFLVSFYNNEISEKSEIFDDQFSVERPDGSNFTLKIRSTKLEDSAMYFCASSEVFSGANVLTFGAGSRLTVL.

This clonotype was seen many times. The V gene is TRBV28, the J gene TRBJ1-1; 7 bases fit TRBD1. The trim removed 3 bases at V and 0 bases at J, leaving 4 bases unmatched. The CDR3 is made up of 15 amino acids. In germline, CDR1 is MDHEN, CDR2 SYDVKM. Written as DNA, the CDR3 is TGTGCCAGCAGTTTTACCGGGACAGTGAACACTGAAGCTTTCTTT. Protein product: CASSFTGTVNTEAFF.

This clonotype was found many times. The rearrangement uses TRBV7-2 and TRBJ2-3; TRBD1 aligns across 7 bases. Germline CDR1 is SGHTA and CDR2 is FQGNSA. The CDR3 consists of 14 residues. V dropped 9 bases and J dropped 2; count of bases not matched to a gene: 8. Written as DNA, the CDR3 is TGTGCCAGTACCAGTAGGGGGCCCACAGATACGCAGTATTTT. This gives the protein CASTSRGPTDTQYF.